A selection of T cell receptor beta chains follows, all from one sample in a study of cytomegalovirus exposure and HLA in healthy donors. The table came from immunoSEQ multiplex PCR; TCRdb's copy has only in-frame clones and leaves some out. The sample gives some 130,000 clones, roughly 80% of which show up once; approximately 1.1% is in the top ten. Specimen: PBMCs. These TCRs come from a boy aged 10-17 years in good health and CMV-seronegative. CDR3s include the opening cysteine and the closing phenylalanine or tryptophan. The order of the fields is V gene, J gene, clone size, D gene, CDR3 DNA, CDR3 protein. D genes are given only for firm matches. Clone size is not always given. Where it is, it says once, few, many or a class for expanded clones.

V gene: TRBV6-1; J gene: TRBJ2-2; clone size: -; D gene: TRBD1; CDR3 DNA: TGTGCCAGCAGTGCCGGGACAGCCAACACCGGGGAGCTGTTTTTT; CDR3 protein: CASSAGTANTGELFF
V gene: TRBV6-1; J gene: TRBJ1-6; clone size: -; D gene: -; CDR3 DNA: TGTGCCAGCAGCGGTAGCTCTACATCACCCCTCCACTTT; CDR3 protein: CASSGSSTSPLHF
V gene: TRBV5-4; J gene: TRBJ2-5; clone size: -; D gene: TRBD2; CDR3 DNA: TGTGCCAGCAGCTTGGACGGGGGGAACCAAGAGACCCAGTACTTC; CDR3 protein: CASSLDGGNQETQYF
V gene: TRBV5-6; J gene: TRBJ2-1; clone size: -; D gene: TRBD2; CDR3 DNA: TGTGCCAGCAGCTTGGAGGGACTAGCGGGAAATGAGCAGTTCTTC; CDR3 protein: CASSLEGLAGNEQFF
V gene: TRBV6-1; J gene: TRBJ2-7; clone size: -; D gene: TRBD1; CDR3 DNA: TGTGCCAGCAGTGAGGTTCAGGGGGCCGAGCAGTACTTC; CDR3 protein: CASSEVQGAEQYF
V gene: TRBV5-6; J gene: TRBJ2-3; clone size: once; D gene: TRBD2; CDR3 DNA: TGTGCCAGCAGCCGGGCGGGACTAGCGACAGATACGCAGTATTTT; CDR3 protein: CASSRAGLATDTQYF
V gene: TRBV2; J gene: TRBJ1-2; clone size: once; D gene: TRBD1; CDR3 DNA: TGTGCCAGCAGTGTAAGAGGGGGCCTTCGGGGCTACACCTTC; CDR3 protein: CASSVRGGLRGYTF
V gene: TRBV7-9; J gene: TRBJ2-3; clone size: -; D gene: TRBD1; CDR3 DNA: TGTGCCAGCAGTTTGACGGGACAGGGGGCCCTTACGCAGTATTTT; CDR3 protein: CASSLTGQGALTQYF
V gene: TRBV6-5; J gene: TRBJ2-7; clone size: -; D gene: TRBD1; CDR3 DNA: TGTGCCAGCAGTAGGACAGGGGTCTACGAGCAGTACTTC; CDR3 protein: CASSRTGVYEQYF
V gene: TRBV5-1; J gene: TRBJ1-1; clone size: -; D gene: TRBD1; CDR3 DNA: TGCGCCAGCAGCGGGACAGGGTGGGACACTGAAGCTTTCTTT; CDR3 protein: CASSGTGWDTEAFF
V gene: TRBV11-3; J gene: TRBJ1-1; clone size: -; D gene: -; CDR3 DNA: TGTGCCAGCATCAAAGGGTCTGGGAGCACTGAAGCTTTCTTT; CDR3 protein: CASIKGSGSTEAFF
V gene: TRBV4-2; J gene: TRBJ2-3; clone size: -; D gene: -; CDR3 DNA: TGTGCCAGCAGCCAAGATGCCCTTAAGGGGGATACTAGCACAGATACGCAGTATTTT; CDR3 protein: CASSQDALKGDTSTDTQYF
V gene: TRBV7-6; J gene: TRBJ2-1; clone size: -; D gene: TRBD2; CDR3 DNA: TGTGCCAGCAGCTTAGCGGCGGGAGGGAATTCTGAGCAGTTCTTC; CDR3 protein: CASSLAAGGNSEQFF
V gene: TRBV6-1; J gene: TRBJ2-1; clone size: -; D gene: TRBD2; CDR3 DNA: TGTGCCAGCAGTGAAGGGCTAGCGGCCTACAATGAGCAGTTCTTC; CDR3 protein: CASSEGLAAYNEQFF
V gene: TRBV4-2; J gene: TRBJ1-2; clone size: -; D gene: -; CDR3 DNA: TGTGCCAGCAGCCAAGAACGGCGGCAGAACTATGGCTACACCTTC; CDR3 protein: CASSQERRQNYGYTF
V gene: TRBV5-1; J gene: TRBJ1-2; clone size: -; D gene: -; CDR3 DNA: TGCGCCAGCAGCTGGAAAACAGTCTTCGTTAACTATGGCTACACCTTC; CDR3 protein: CASSWKTVFVNYGYTF
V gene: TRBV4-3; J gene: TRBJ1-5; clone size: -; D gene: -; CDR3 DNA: TGCGCCAGCAGCCAATATTACGCGACAGGACTTAGCAATCAGCCCCAGCATTTT; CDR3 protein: CASSQYYATGLSNQPQHF
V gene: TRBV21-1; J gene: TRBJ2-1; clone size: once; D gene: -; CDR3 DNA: TGTGCCAGTATCAGGGAGGGGAAGGAGCAGTTCTTC; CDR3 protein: CASIREGKEQFF
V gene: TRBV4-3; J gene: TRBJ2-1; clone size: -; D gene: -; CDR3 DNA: TGCGCCAGCAGCCAAGAGGCTAGCCCCTACAATGAGCAGTTCTTC; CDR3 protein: CASSQEASPYNEQFF
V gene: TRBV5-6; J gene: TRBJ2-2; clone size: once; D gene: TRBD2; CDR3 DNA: TGTGCCAGCAGCTTGCCGGGGGGAAACACCGGGGAGCTGTTTTTT; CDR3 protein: CASSLPGGNTGELFF
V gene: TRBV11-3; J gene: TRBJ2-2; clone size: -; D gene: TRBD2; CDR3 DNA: TGTGCCAGCAGTTGGAGCCGGGGGGCCGGGGAGCTGTTTTTT; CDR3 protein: CASSWSRGAGELFF
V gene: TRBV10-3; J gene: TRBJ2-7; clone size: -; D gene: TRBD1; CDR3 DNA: TGTGCCATCAGTGAGTCGGGACAGCGCCTTGGGGAGCAGTACTTC; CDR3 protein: CAISESGQRLGEQYF
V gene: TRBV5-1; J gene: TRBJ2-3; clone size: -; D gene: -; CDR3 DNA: TGCGCCAGCAGCTTGGACGGTCCGTCCAAGGATACGCAGTATTTT; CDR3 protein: CASSLDGPSKDTQYF
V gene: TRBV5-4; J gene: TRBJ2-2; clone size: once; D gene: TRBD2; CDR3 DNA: TGTGCCAGCAGCTTGCCAGCGGGAGGGCCGACGAACACCGGGGAGCTGTTTTTT; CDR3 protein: CASSLPAGGPTNTGELFF
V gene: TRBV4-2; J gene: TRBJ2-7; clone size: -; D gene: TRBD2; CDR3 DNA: TGTGCCAGCAGCGATAGCGGGTACGAGCAGTACTTC; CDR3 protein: CASSDSGYEQYF